This record looks at one T cell receptor (beta chain) sequence and its context. What it binds is unknown. The data belong to a study of shared clonotypes between healthy human individuals. Germline V lookup: CDR1 GTSNPN, CDR2 SVGIG (reference sequence). There are 14 residues in the CDR3. The V segment lost 1 base and the J segment 1 base; nucleotides outside the gene matches: 3. Using immunoSEQ multiplex PCR, the repertoire was profiled, and TCRdb retains in-frame clones only, with some absent. The sample yields around 560,000 clones, 85% to 95% seen once. Only CD45RO-negative cells positively selected for CCR7 counted as naive CD8 cells, so terminally differentiated effector memory CD45RA+ cells were excluded. Notes on the study in general: Rarefaction exposed incomplete sorted-subset sequencing despite large depth.

The sample consisted of naive CD8+ T cells sorted from blood. The TCR sequence derives from a woman aged 25 to 45 in good health. The chain joins TRBV30 to TRBJ2-7; 8 bases align to TRBD2. The CDR3 nucleotides read TGTGCCTGGAGTGCGGGAGGGGGATCCTACGAGCAGTACTTC. It yields the protein CAWSAGGGSYEQYF.